This T cell receptor (beta chain) was recovered during a study of T cell changes during pregnancy in multiple sclerosis. The protocol was immunoSEQ multiplex PCR, while the TCRdb copy is restricted to in-frame clones and leaves out a portion. The table lists 20,000 to 25,000 clones, 86% of them singletons. The length of the CDR3 is 20 residues. CDR1 is LNHNV and CDR2 is YYDKDF in the germline V gene (reference sequence). Unmatched junction bases numbered 5, after V lost 0 bases and J lost 1 base. The V and J genes are TRBV15 and TRBJ2-2, with TRBD2 identical over 16 bases. This TCR derives from a female donor in good health, enrolled as a control in a pregnancy study. This sample comprised CD4+ T cells from peripheral blood mononuclear cells, obtained in the first trimester of pregnancy. The CDR3 sequence is CATSRDGGLAGGRNTGELFF. Written as DNA, the CDR3 is TGTGCCACCAGCAGAGACGGGGGACTAGCGGGAGGGCGGAACACCGGGGAGCTGTTTTTT.